The rows below give T cell receptor beta chains drawn from one sample of a study of regulatory T cells in long-lasting Graves disease. TCRdb fed the multiplex PCR reads into MiXCR, producing one record per CDR3 protein. The table has about 300,000 distinct CDR3 sequences, under 25% seen once. Material: peripheral blood mononuclear cells (PBMCs), obtained when the disease was refractory, from a patient treated with antithyroid drugs. All receptors come from a female donor with Graves disease. Each CDR3 is given with its conserved first and last residue. The D gene is left open where the match is weak. Clone size is shown for a subset of rows, as once, few, many or a class of expanded clone.

TRBJ2-7,TRBV9,-,-,TGTGCCAGCAGCGTAGGCGTCGGGGGTCCTACCTACGAGCAGTACTTC,CASSVGVGGPTYEQYF
TRBJ1-6,TRBV27,-,-,TGTGCCAGCAGTCAAGGGGTTGAGAATTCACCCCTCCACTTT,CASSQGVENSPLHF
TRBJ2-3,TRBV15,TRBD2,-,TGTGCCACCAGCAGAGATGCTTCGGGACTAGCCCCAGATACGCAGTATTTT,CATSRDASGLAPDTQYF
TRBJ2-7,TRBV7-2,-,many,TGTGCCAGCAGCTTCGGGGTAGCGGTATACGAGCAGTACTTC,CASSFGVAVYEQYF
TRBJ2-2,TRBV9,TRBD2,few,TGTGCCAGCAGCGGCCGACTAGCGGGACGGACCGGGGAGCTGTTTTTT,CASSGRLAGRTGELFF
TRBJ2-3,TRBV2,-,-,TGTGCCATCCCTTTGACGGGTGGGGGTATGGTTGATACGCAGTATTTT,CAIPLTGGGMVDTQYF
TRBJ2-2,TRBV7-9,TRBD1,-,TGTGCCGGCAGCTCCCGGACAGGGGAAACCGGGGAGCTGTTTTTT,CAGSSRTGETGELFF
TRBJ2-5,TRBV11-2,TRBD1,many,TGTGCCAGCAGCCCCGGGACAGGGGTTCAAGAGACCCAGTACTTC,CASSPGTGVQETQYF
TRBJ1-2,TRBV28,-,many,TGTGCCAGCAGTTTGGAACAGGGTATATATGGCTACACCTTC,CASSLEQGIYGYTF
TRBJ2-7,TRBV6-1,TRBD2,few,TGTGCCAGCGGGAGGGGCCCAAAGTCCTACGAGCAGTACTTC,CASGRGPKSYEQYF
TRBJ2-7,TRBV28,-,many,TGTGCCAGCAGTTCCCCGGGGCAGGTAACCTACGAGCAGTACTTC,CASSSPGQVTYEQYF
TRBJ2-7,TRBV27,-,many,TGTGCCAGCAGAGCCAAGTTGGGCTACGAGCAGTACTTC,CASRAKLGYEQYF
TRBJ2-5,TRBV6-1,TRBD1,many,TGTGCCAGCGGGGACAGGAACCAAGAGACCCAGTACTTC,CASGDRNQETQYF
TRBJ2-7,TRBV4-1,TRBD2,-,TGCGCCAGCAGCCAGGCCGGACTAGGGAACTACGAGCAGTACTTC,CASSQAGLGNYEQYF
TRBJ2-5,TRBV11-3,-,many,TGTGCCAGCAGCTTAAATGTCCAAGAGACCCAGTACTTC,CASSLNVQETQYF
TRBJ2-5,TRBV28,TRBD1,many,TGTGCCAGCAGTTTTGTGGACAGGGGAGAGACCCAGTACTTC,CASSFVDRGETQYF
TRBJ1-2,TRBV4-1,-,-,TGCGCCAGCAGCCAAGATTGGGAAGAGTATGGCTACACCTTC,CASSQDWEEYGYTF
TRBJ1-4,TRBV10-2,-,many,TGCGCCAGCAGTGAGTCTCGGGTATTGGACGAGAATGAAAAACTGTTTTTT,CASSESRVLDENEKLFF
TRBJ1-1,TRBV5-5,-,few,TGTGCCAGCAGCTTGGCCTCGTGGGAGAACACTGAAGCTTTCTTT,CASSLASWENTEAFF
TRBJ2-5,TRBV6-1,-,many,TGTGCCAGCACCGAGGACTTCAACTCTTGGGAGACCCAGTACTTC,CASTEDFNSWETQYF
TRBJ1-5,TRBV28,-,many,TGTGCCAGCAGTTTATACCATCCCATTAGTCTAAAGTATCCTAGCAATCAGCCCCAGCATTTT,CASSLYHPISLKYPSNQPQHF